This TCR beta chain was captured by sequencing in a study of technical replicates of blood from a handful of donors. Profiling relied on immunoSEQ multiplex PCR, and the TCRdb table lists in-frame clones only, not all of them. This sample has approximately 94,000 clones, with approximately 95% found just once. The V gene's germline CDR1 is MNHNS and CDR2 SASEGT. The CDR3 length is 15 residues. J was trimmed by 2 bases and V by 11 bases; bases with no gene match: 12. The sample comprised T cells isolated from PBMCs. This sequence was found in a human donor in good health. This rearrangement joins TRBV6-1 to TRBJ2-3; TRBD1 agrees at 8 bases. Here the CDR3 DNA reads TGTGCCTCCTACAGGGGGGTCTCCACCACAGATACGCAGTATTTT. Its protein is CASYRGVSTTDTQYF.